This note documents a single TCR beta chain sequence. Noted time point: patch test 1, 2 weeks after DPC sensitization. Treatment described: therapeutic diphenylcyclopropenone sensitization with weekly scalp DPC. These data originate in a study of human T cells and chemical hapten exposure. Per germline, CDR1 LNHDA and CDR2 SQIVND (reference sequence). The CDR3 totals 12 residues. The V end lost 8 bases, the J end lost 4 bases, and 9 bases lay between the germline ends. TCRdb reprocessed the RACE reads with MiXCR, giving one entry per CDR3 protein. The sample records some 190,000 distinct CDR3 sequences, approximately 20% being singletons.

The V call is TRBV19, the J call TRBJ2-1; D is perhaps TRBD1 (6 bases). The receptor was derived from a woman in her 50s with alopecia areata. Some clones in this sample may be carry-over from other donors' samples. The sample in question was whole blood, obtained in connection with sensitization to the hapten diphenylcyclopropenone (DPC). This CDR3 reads CASGGQYNEQFF. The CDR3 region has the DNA TGTGCCAGTGGTGGACAGTACAATGAGCAGTTCTTC. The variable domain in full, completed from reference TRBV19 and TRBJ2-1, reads DGGITQSPKYLFRKEGQNVTLSCEQNLNHDAMYWYRQDPGQGLRLIYYSQIVNDFQKGDIAEGYSVSREKKESFPLTVTSAQKNPTAFYLCASGGQYNEQFFGPGTRLTVL.